The table lists the clone carrying this TCR beta chain with a few counts. This entry comes from a study of patients and donors after allogeneic stem cell transplantation. TCRdb re-derived calls from the RT-PCR reads in MiXCR, one entry per CDR3 protein. The repertoire holds approximately 220,000 distinct CDR3 sequences, with roughly 38% as singletons. Trimming left V 3 bases short and J 0 bases short, with 11 bases between. The CDR3 is 14 residues long. Germline-derived CDR1 and CDR2 are SQVTM and ANQGSEA. The sample was blood, either unsorted or a sorted T cell fraction (not recorded which). The origin of this receptor is a human donor who was either an allogeneic HSCT recipient or a stem cell or donor lymphocyte infusion donor (not recorded which). It is not recorded whose cells these are; they may come from a transplant donor. The chain has TRBV29-1 and TRBJ2-5, with D hard to call. The CDR3 bases are TGCAGCGTTGAGGACCCTAAGTACCAAGAGACCCAGTACTTC. Its protein product is CSVEDPKYQETQYF.